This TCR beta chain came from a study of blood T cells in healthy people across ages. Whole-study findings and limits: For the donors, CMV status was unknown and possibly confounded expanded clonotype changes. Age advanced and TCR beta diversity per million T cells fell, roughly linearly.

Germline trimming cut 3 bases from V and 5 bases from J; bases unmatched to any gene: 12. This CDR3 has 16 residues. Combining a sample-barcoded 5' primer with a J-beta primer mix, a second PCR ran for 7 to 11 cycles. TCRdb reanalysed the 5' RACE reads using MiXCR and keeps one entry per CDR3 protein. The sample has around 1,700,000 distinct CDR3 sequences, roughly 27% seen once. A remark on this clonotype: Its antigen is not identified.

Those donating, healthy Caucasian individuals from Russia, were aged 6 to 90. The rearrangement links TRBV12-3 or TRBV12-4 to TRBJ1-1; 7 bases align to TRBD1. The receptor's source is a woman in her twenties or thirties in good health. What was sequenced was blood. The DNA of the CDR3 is TGTGCCAGCAGTTTGAGGGACGAGGGGGCCGGAACTGAAGCTTTCTTT. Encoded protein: CASSLRDEGAGTEAFF.